These 11 T cell receptor beta chains came from one sample sequenced in a study of T cells in Graves' hyperthyroidism and ophthalmopathy. RNA transcripts yielded amplified TCR beta CDR3 regions. With the HTBI primer set, the TCR CDR3 went through a first round of RT-PCR. TCRdb ran MiXCR on the multiplex PCR reads and lists one entry per CDR3 protein. The repertoire holds approximately 720,000 distinct CDR3 sequences, 18% seen once, with 16% in the top ten. Sequencing input: blood. All receptors come from a woman aged 45-65 years with Graves' hyperthyroidism that later progressed to Graves' ophthalmopathy.

At least ten counts were recorded for this clonotype. The chain couples TRBV30 to TRBJ1-1; D remains ambiguous. V gave up 2 bases and J gave up 0 bases, with 13 bases separating them. Germline V gene data show CDR1 as GTSNPN and CDR2 as SVGIG (reference sequence). The length of the CDR3 is 15 residues. Here the CDR3 reads CAWSTGLGLNTEAFF. Written as DNA, the CDR3 is TGTGCCTGGAGTACCGGGCTGGGGTTGAACACTGAAGCTTTCTTT.

CDR3 in DNA: TGCGCCAGCAGCCGGGGACTAGCGGGAGCCAAAAACATTCAGTACTTC. Its protein is CASSRGLAGAKNIQYF. The chain combines TRBV5-1 with TRBJ2-4; 12 bases are shared with TRBD2. CDR1 is SGHRS, CDR2 YFSETQ, per germline. The CDR3 is made up of 16 amino acids. V trimming: 4 bases; J trimming: 0 bases; junction bases outside the gene matches: 2.

V is TRBV5-1 and J is TRBJ1-1; D might be TRBD1 (5 bases). The CDR3 is 13 residues long. Germline values: CDR1 SGHRS, CDR2 YFSETQ. Trimming removed 3 bases at V and 3 bases at J, with 9 bases between. CDR3 sequence: CASSWGGDTEAFF. In DNA, the CDR3 is TGCGCCAGCAGCTGGGGGGGAGACACTGAAGCTTTCTTT.

This clonotype was observed a handful of times. A read error is possible here, since a much larger clone lies one base away. The chain carries TRBV3-1 and TRBJ1-2, with 7 bases fitting TRBD1. The germline CDR1 and CDR2 sequences are LGHDT and YNNKEL (reference sequence). The CDR3 spans 14 residues. CDR3 nucleotide sequence: TGTGTCAGCAGCCAAGGGGGCGATAACTATGGCTACACCTTC. Amino acids: CVSSQGGDNYGYTF.

This clonotype was counted at least ten times. V gene TRBV29-1 combines with J gene TRBJ1-1; TRBD1 matches 7 bases. The germline V gene has CDR1 SQVTM and CDR2 ANQGSEA. This CDR3 comprises 15 residues. V was clipped by 6 bases and J by 5 bases; unmatched bases: 15. CDR3: CSVYPGQVGGTEAFF. CDR3 coding DNA: TGCAGCGTATACCCCGGACAGGTAGGGGGAACTGAAGCTTTCTTT.

This chain connects TRBV3-1 to TRBJ1-2; D not resolved. The CDR3 loop spans 12 amino acids. Trimming pared 0 bases from V and 5 bases from J, leaving 4 bases between. Germline V gene sequence: CDR1 LGHDT, CDR2 YNNKEL (reference sequence). Here the CDR3 reads CASSQDVYGYTF. CDR3 coding DNA: TGTGCCAGCAGCCAAGATGTGTATGGCTACACCTTC. Drawing the rest from reference TRBV3-1 and TRBJ1-2, the complete variable domain is DTAVSQTPKYLVTQMGNDKSIKCEQNLGHDTMYWYKQDSKKFLKIMFSYNNKELIINETVPNRFSPKSPDKAHLNLHINSLELGDSAVYFCASSQDVYGYTFGSGTRLTVV.

The table lists this clonotype with a few counts. The chain is built from TRBV6-1 and TRBJ2-1; 7 bases are shared with TRBD2. Germline values: CDR1 MNHNS, CDR2 SASEGT. This CDR3 is 18 amino acids long. The V gene end was trimmed by 2 bases and the J gene end by 7 bases; junction bases not matched to a gene: 17. CDR3 DNA sequence: TGTGCCAGCAGTGAACGGGAAGTTGGGGGGGGTTCGAGGAATGAGCAGTTCTTC. It is translated as CASSEREVGGGSRNEQFF.

In its sample, this clonotype was seen many times. The chain employs TRBV7-9 and TRBJ2-1; either TRBD1 or TRBD2 may supply D (6 bases each). The CDR3 loop spans 16 amino acids. Germline CDR1 SEHNR, CDR2 FQNEAQ (reference sequence). V shed 5 bases and J shed 0 bases, with 14 bases lying between them. CDR3 coding DNA: TGTGCCAGCAGCCGAAACTCGGGGGCCTCCTACAATGAGCAGTTCTTC. Amino acid sequence: CASSRNSGASYNEQFF.

Only a few counts were recorded for this clonotype. A much larger clonotype is one base distant, so this may be a read error. The chain uses TRBV11-2 and TRBJ2-1; 10 nucleotides line up with TRBD2. The CDR3 sequence is 14 residues long. J lost 6 bases, V lost 6 bases, and 5 bases had no gene match. CDR1 and CDR2 (germline): SGHAT, FQNNGV. Here the CDR3 DNA reads TGTGCCAGCAGACTAGCGGGGAAACGCAATGAGCAGTTCTTC. As protein: CASRLAGKRNEQFF.

This clonotype was counted many times. This chain joins TRBV3-1 and TRBJ2-5; TRBD2 aligns across 8 bases. J was trimmed by 1 base and V by 0 bases; bases with no gene match: 4. Per germline, CDR1 LGHDT and CDR2 YNNKEL (reference sequence). CDR3 size: 16 residues. CDR3 sequence: CASSQDVAGGQETQYF. The CDR3 DNA sequence: TGTGCCAGCAGCCAAGATGTGGCGGGGGGCCAAGAGACCCAGTACTTC.

This clonotype appeared many times. The chain carries TRBV2 and TRBJ1-1, with TRBD1 matching over 7 bases. The germline V gene has CDR1 SNHLY and CDR2 FYNNEI. This CDR3 comprises 13 residues. The J segment lost 0 bases and the V segment lost 10 bases, leaving 5 bases of the junction unmatched. The CDR3 region is CATRQGMNTEAFF. CDR3 nucleotide sequence: TGTGCCACGAGACAGGGCATGAACACTGAAGCTTTCTTT.